A selection of T cell receptor beta chains follows, all from one sample in a study of blood T cell repertoires in COVID-19. Data came from immunoSEQ multiplex PCR; TCRdb stores just in-frame clones and leaves some out. The table includes 220,000 or so clones, around 90% detected once. Sequencing was carried out using PBMCs or T cells enriched from blood (not recorded which). These TCRs come from a man aged 30 to 39 who had been exposed to COVID-19. The CDR3 runs from the conserved cysteine through the conserved F or W. D genes are given only for firm matches. Some rows mark clone size as missing; the rest say once, few, many or name a class of expanded clone.

TRBD1 TRBJ1-5 TRBV27 - TGTGCCAGCAGTCCGCGACAGGGAACCAATCAGCCCCAGCATTTT CASSPRQGTNQPQHF
- TRBJ1-2 TRBV6-5 - TGTGCCAGCAGGGACGGGGGTAACTATGGCTACACCTTC CASRDGGNYGYTF
- TRBJ2-1 TRBV5-4 - TGTGCCAGCAGCTTGTTTGGGGGGTTCACCTACAATGAGCAGTTCTTC CASSLFGGFTYNEQFF
- TRBJ1-2 TRBV5-1 few TGCGCCAGCAGCTTCCTGACAACCCCTCATGGCTACACCTTC CASSFLTTPHGYTF
TRBD2 TRBJ2-3 TRBV7-2 - TGTGCCAGCAGCTTAATACTAGCGGGGACAGATACGCAGTATTTT CASSLILAGTDTQYF
TRBD1 TRBJ1-1 TRBV4-3 - TGCGCCAGCAGCCAAGATCGCGGGACAGCCGGTGGAGCTTTCTTT CASSQDRGTAGGAFF
TRBD1 TRBJ2-2 TRBV19 - TGTGCCAGTAGGATCGGGACAGATCACACCGGGGAGCTGTTTTTT CASRIGTDHTGELFF
- TRBJ2-5 TRBV5-1 few TGCGCCAGCAGCCTTCGGGGAGGTGAGACCCAGTACTTC CASSLRGGETQYF
- TRBJ2-5 TRBV5-5 - TGTGCCAGCAGCTTGGCAGGGAGGACAGGTCCAGGGACCCAGTACTTC CASSLAGRTGPGTQYF
- TRBJ1-5 TRBV6-5 - TGTGCCAGCAGGAGACAGACCAATCAGCCCCAGCATTTT CASRRQTNQPQHF
TRBD1 TRBJ1-1 TRBV25-1 - TGTGCCAGCAGTGATCTCGGGACAGGGGGCGGGAACACTGAAGCTTTCTTT CASSDLGTGGGNTEAFF
- TRBJ2-7 TRBV19 - TGTGCCAGTAGTATAGTAGTGACAGCAAATAATATGAGGGAGCAGTACTTC CASSIVVTANNMREQYF
TRBD1 TRBJ1-4 TRBV4-1 once TGCGCCAGCAGCCAGCTCAGGGGGGAAAAACTGTTTTTT CASSQLRGEKLFF
- TRBJ2-2 TRBV15 - TGTGCCACCAGCAGAGATCTAGCGAACACCGGGGAGCTGTTTTTT CATSRDLANTGELFF
- TRBJ2-3 TRBV7-2 once TGTGCCAGCAGCCCCCAACAGGGTTTTTCAGATACGCAGTATTTT CASSPQQGFSDTQYF
TRBD1 TRBJ2-5 TRBV6-5 - TGTGCCAGCAGTTCCCACAGGGGGGAGACCCAGTACTTC CASSSHRGETQYF
TRBD1 TRBJ1-2 TRBV5-1 - TGCGCCAGCAGCCCCGGGACAGCGTATGGCTACACCTTC CASSPGTAYGYTF
TRBD2 TRBJ2-7 TRBV5-4 few TGTGCCAGCAGCCTTTTTGGACTAGCGTCCTACGAGCAGTACTTC CASSLFGLASYEQYF
- TRBJ1-5 TRBV5-5 - TGTGCCAGCAGCTTCGGGGGGAGCAATCAGCCCCAGCATTTT CASSFGGSNQPQHF
TRBD1 TRBJ1-2 TRBV12-5 - TGTGCTAGTGGTCCGCTGACAGGGGTTAACTTCTATGGCTACACCTTC CASGPLTGVNFYGYTF
TRBD2 TRBJ2-1 TRBV7-2 - TGTGCCAGCAGCCCTCGTTTGGGGGGACTAAACAATGAGCAGTTCTTC CASSPRLGGLNNEQFF
- TRBJ2-3 TRBV18 once TGTGCCAGCTGGGGCGATCGCACAGATACGCAGTATTTT CASWGDRTDTQYF
- TRBJ1-1 TRBV5-4 once TGTGCCAGCAGCTTGGCACACAGGGCCACTGAAGCTTTCTTT CASSLAHRATEAFF
- TRBJ2-5 TRBV7-2 - TGTGCCAGCAGCTTAGGGGTAGCGGAGACCCAGTACTTC CASSLGVAETQYF
- TRBJ1-1 TRBV7-9 - TGTGCCAGCAGCTTAGCGGTGAGGTCCCGGGGCACTGAAGCTTTCTTT CASSLAVRSRGTEAFF
TRBD2 TRBJ2-2 TRBV5-6 - TGTGCCAGCAGCTTGGATGCGGGGGGACCAACCGGGGAGCTGTTTTTT CASSLDAGGPTGELFF
TRBD1 TRBJ1-5 TRBV19 - TGTGCCAGTAGTATCAGGGACAGGGGACGAGTGAAGCCCCAGCATTTT CASSIRDRGRVKPQHF
- TRBJ2-5 TRBV13 - TGTGCCAGCAGTCGAGATGGAGGGAGGTCGGAGACCCAGTACTTC CASSRDGGRSETQYF
TRBD2 TRBJ2-5 TRBV15 - TGTGCCACCAGCAGAGATCAGGCTAGCGGGAACCAAGAGACCCAGTACTTC CATSRDQASGNQETQYF
TRBD2 TRBJ2-3 TRBV7-8 - TGTGCCAGCAGCTCAAGTCCTAGCGGGGTAGGGGGCCAAGATACGCAGTATTTT CASSSSPSGVGGQDTQYF
TRBD1 TRBJ1-2 TRBV5-4 - TGTGCCAGCAGCATGGGACAGGGCGACTATGGCTACACCTTC CASSMGQGDYGYTF
- TRBJ1-5 TRBV10-1 once TGCGCCAGCAGTGATCGCGGGAGAGAGGTTGGTCAGCCCCAGCATTTT CASSDRGREVGQPQHF
TRBD2 TRBJ2-5 TRBV5-1 few TGCGCCAGCAGCATCGACGGATTAGCGGGGGAAGAGACCCAGTACTTC CASSIDGLAGEETQYF
- TRBJ2-5 TRBV12-3/TRBV12-4 - TGTGCCAGCAGTTTCCAGGGTGAGACCCAGTACTTC CASSFQGETQYF
- TRBJ1-6 TRBV2 - TGTGCCAGCACCGGAGGCCCCGGGTCACCCCTCCACTTT CASTGGPGSPLHF
TRBD1 TRBJ1-1 TRBV6-5 - TGTGCCAGCAGTTTCCGACAGGGAGCAATCACTGAAGCTTTCTTT CASSFRQGAITEAFF
- TRBJ2-1 TRBV6-5 once TGTGCCAGCAGTTACGCAGGGATGGTGCGCGATGAGCAGTTCTTC CASSYAGMVRDEQFF
TRBD1 TRBJ1-3 TRBV2 - TGTGCCAGCAGAGGACAGGGGGCGCTTGGAAACACCATATATTTT CASRGQGALGNTIYF
TRBD1 TRBJ2-1 TRBV10-3 once TGTGCCATCGGGAGGACAGGGAGGTCCTACAATGAGCAGTTCTTC CAIGRTGRSYNEQFF
TRBD2 TRBJ2-3 TRBV19 - TGTGCCAGTAGTATTTCGGGACTAGCGGGGGGGCGTCCACCAGATACGCAGTATTTT CASSISGLAGGRPPDTQYF
- TRBJ1-5 TRBV19 - TGTGCCAGTAGTATAGATACGGGGTACCGGCCCCAGCATTTT CASSIDTGYRPQHF
TRBD2 TRBJ2-1 TRBV3-1/TRBV3-2 - TGTGCCAGCAGCCAAGTAGCGGGGGATGCCTCAACACCAACCTACAATGAGCAGTTCTTC CASSQVAGDASTPTYNEQFF
TRBD1 TRBJ1-5 TRBV5-1 - TGCGCCAGCAGCTTGGGTCGCAGGGGGGAGAATCAGCCCCAGCATTTT CASSLGRRGENQPQHF
- TRBJ2-5 TRBV19 - TGTGCCAGTAGTATCTTGGACAGCAAAGAGACCCAGTACTTC CASSILDSKETQYF
- TRBJ2-5 TRBV4-1 - TGCGCCAGCAGCCAAACGAGACAGCCTGGAGAACAAGAGACCCAGTACTTC CASSQTRQPGEQETQYF
- TRBJ1-1 TRBV20-1 - TGCAGTGCTAGTCTGGGGGCCGTGAACACTGAAGCTTTCTTT CSASLGAVNTEAFF
- TRBJ1-1 TRBV20-1 few TGCAGTGCTCCAGGGGACACTGAAGCTTTCTTT CSAPGDTEAFF
TRBD1 TRBJ1-2 TRBV7-3 - TGTGCCAGCAGCTATACAAGGGGGCCGGTCAACTATGGCTACACCTTC CASSYTRGPVNYGYTF
TRBD1 TRBJ2-2 TRBV6-1 - TGTGCCAGCAGTGAACCGGGACAGGGCCTGACCGGGGAGCTGTTTTTT CASSEPGQGLTGELFF
- TRBJ1-1 TRBV3-1/TRBV3-2 once TGTGCCAGCAGCCAAGATTTTTTCGTGAGGCAGCAGAACACTGAAGCTTTCTTT CASSQDFFVRQQNTEAFF
- TRBJ2-5 TRBV27 - TGTGCCAGCAGTTTTTCCGGTTGGGTGGGGCGCGAGACCCAGTACTTC CASSFSGWVGRETQYF
- TRBJ1-1 TRBV4-1 - TGCGCCAGCAGCCCTAGGGACACTCCACGTTCAGCTTTCTTT CASSPRDTPRSAFF
- TRBJ1-4 TRBV13 - TGTGCCAGCAGCTCCTCCCAGGGAAATGAAAAACTGTTTTTT CASSSSQGNEKLFF
- TRBJ1-3 TRBV12-5 - TGTGCTAGTGGTTTGGTAACAGGGAGCTCTGGAAACACCATATATTTT CASGLVTGSSGNTIYF